The present entry profiles one T cell receptor beta chain with its context. Measured with immunoSEQ multiplex PCR; TCRdb has only the in-frame clones, and not every one. The sample shows a few hundred thousand clones, roughly 87% of them seen only once. This record belongs to a study of Ad26.COV2.S vaccination and SARS-CoV-2 variants. Study details: Donor had been placed in the Ad26.COV2.S arm of the COV1001 trial.

This CDR3 has 11 amino acids. The ends were cut back, 2 bases at V and 9 bases at J, with 7 bases in the middle. CDR1 is MGHRA and CDR2 is YSYEKL in the germline V gene. Indicated treatment: about 20 received Ad26.COV2.S at low or high dose, single or two shots; about 5 received placebo; per-sample allocation not given. The samples date from day 63 after the first vaccine or placebo injection. This receptor was taken from a person between 18 and 59 years old who received the Ad26.COV2.S COVID-19 vaccine or a placebo. The sequences come from peripheral blood, collected in a trial of Ad26.COV2.S vaccine versus placebo. The V gene is TRBV4-1, the J gene TRBJ1-2, with D possibly matching TRBD1 (6 bases). CDR3 sequence: CASSQRGSYTF. The CDR3 nucleotides read TGCGCCAGCAGCCAAAGGGGGAGCTACACCTTC.